This TCR beta chain was sequenced for a study of blood T cells in healthy people across ages. Combining a sample-barcoded 5' primer with a J-beta primer mix, a second PCR ran for about 7 to 11 cycles. A single record per CDR3 protein comes from TCRdb applying MiXCR to the 5' RACE reads. The sample records about 930,000 distinct CDR3 sequences, about 28% being singletons. CDR1 is DFQATT and CDR2 is SNEGSKA in the germline V gene (reference sequence). Trimming removed 5 bases from V and 2 bases from J, with 20 bases in between. This CDR3 is 16 amino acids long. These data are also associated with another study on T cells of mothers and their children. From that report: No T cell clones of persistent microchimeric origin were detected.

This clonotype originated in a woman aged 40 to 50 in good health. The sequenced sample was blood. The gene calls are TRBV20-1 and TRBJ2-3, with a weak D call TRBD2 (6 bases). The chain's CDR3 is CSAGKLGGTLTDTQYF. Here the CDR3 DNA reads TGCAGTGCTGGAAAACTCGGGGGAACCCTCACAGATACGCAGTATTTT.